This TCR beta chain is from a study of cytomegalovirus exposure and HLA in healthy donors. Germline lookup yields CDR1 LNHDA and CDR2 SQIVND (reference sequence). The CDR3 extends over 13 amino acids. V lost 9 bases, J lost 7 bases, and 16 bases lay in between. Primers for the PCR totalled 60 Vbeta and 13 Jbeta. Sequenced by immunoSEQ multiplex PCR; TCRdb stores in-frame clones only, minus some. The data contain 95,000 to 110,000 clones, roughly 82% of them singletons. The source material was PBMCs. The source is a man under 40 in good health and CMV-seropositive. The chain couples TRBV19 to TRBJ1-5, with D possibly matching TRBD1 (6 bases). DNA for the CDR3: TGTGCCAGCAGTTCAGGGGTGCGGCAGCCCCAGCATTTT. Translated, it gives CASSSGVRQPQHF.